This is a list of T cell receptor beta chains from one sample in a study of cytomegalovirus exposure and HLA in healthy donors. Sequencing used immunoSEQ multiplex PCR; TCRdb keeps in-frame clones, though not all of them. The sample carries 160,000 or so clones, more than 75% recorded once. The specimen was PBMCs. Receptors originate from a man younger than 30 in good health and CMV-seronegative. Both conserved end residues are part of each CDR3.

v_gene | CDR3aa
TRBV5-1 | CASSLRQGFNYGYTF
TRBV10-2 | CASGQLGTDTQYF
TRBV9 | CASSVTTDLNTEAFF
TRBV5-4 | CASSLGGQLPAYEQYF
TRBV27 | CASRGSGRALNEQFF
TRBV29-1 | CSVTGEWGGTDTQYF
TRBV5-4 | CASSGIAGGPLNEQFF
TRBV5-1 | CASSLAGNNSPLHF
TRBV30 | CAWSLQRGGTQYF
TRBV1 | CTSSQGNGPRGSYNEQFF
TRBV7-9 | CASSLGSPGELFF
TRBV5-1 | CASSLVGGQGGYNSPLHF
TRBV6-6 | CASGVGIVNEQFF
TRBV9 | CASSTYGTSGTDEQFF
TRBV27 | CASIPPGSKDTQYF
TRBV10-3 | CAISERTTGMEAFF
TRBV10-3 | CATRTGYNEQFF
TRBV27 | CASSLKRDQPQHF
TRBV4-2 | CASSQGTGLHYEQYF
TRBV27 | CASRRGHNQPQHF
TRBV5-1 | CASSPRTGGGETQYF
TRBV7-2 | CASSLRLAGGSVEQYF
TRBV6-1 | CASRALAAIGELFF
TRBV6-5 | CASRSGQGSNQPQHF
TRBV5-5 | CASSISTGNHGELFF
TRBV29-1 | CSGREDYEQYF
TRBV18 | CASSPPALAGEGNEQFF
TRBV10-1 | CASSESSGASTDTQYF
TRBV19 | CASSDGGLGSYEQYF
TRBV7-9 | CASSLVPDTGELFF
TRBV4-1 | CASSGGQSTEAFF
TRBV5-1 | CASSLASGIPANEKLFF
TRBV27 | CASSRNLAGVEQYF
TRBV27 | CATQTYNEQFF
TRBV6-5 | CASRKNRGQPQHF
TRBV28 | CASSSGQGASGYTF
TRBV7-9 | CASRSTGGGANVLTF
TRBV5-4 | CASSPGDEQFF
TRBV29-1 | CSVEGTGARGNTIYF
TRBV5-4 | CASSRGGDQPQHF
TRBV5-4 | CASSRTGGYNEQFF
TRBV28 | CASSTSTLIQETQYF
TRBV29-1 | CSSVRGLEAFF
TRBV2 | CASSEKMYSNSNQPQHF
TRBV2 | CASSEALGGRYGYTF
TRBV7-6 | CASSLGVPFLTEAFF
TRBV27 | CASWLANGGGELFF
TRBV7-9 | CASSPGTSTDTQYF
TRBV7-8 | CASSPGTSEQETQYF
TRBV29-1 | CSVGPAGGSLPSEQYF
TRBV19 | CASSVYLARGALETQYF
TRBV11-2 | CASSPSDRVGTNYGYTF
TRBV19 | CASSDRGEAFF
TRBV29-1 | CSVVTGTGYTGELFF
TRBV28 | CASSNPPPTAFYGYTF
TRBV5-4 | CASSPWRGTNTGELFF
TRBV27 | CAVTGGDGNQPQHF
TRBV10-2 | CASRGSTGDSNSPLHF
TRBV5-5 | CASSYRDRTEAFF
TRBV11-2 | CASSLGYNTEAFF